Below are 18 T cell receptor beta chains sequenced from a single sample in a study of blood T cell repertoires in COVID-19. Sequencing used immunoSEQ multiplex PCR; TCRdb keeps in-frame clones, though not all of them. The sample shows 150,000 or so clones, roughly nine tenths of them seen only once. Sequenced: peripheral blood. These TCRs come from a man over 45 with acute or convalescent COVID-19.

The chain links TRBV7-2 to TRBJ2-3, with TRBD1 matching over 8 bases. V shed 5 bases and J 4 bases; nucleotides not matched to a gene: 14. The CDR3 spans 17 residues. From germline, CDR1 is SGHTA and CDR2 FQGNSA. This CDR3 is CASSQKSGQGPADTQYF. DNA for the CDR3: TGTGCCAGCAGCCAGAAGTCCGGACAGGGACCGGCAGATACGCAGTATTTT.

The chain combines TRBV7-2 with TRBJ2-3; TRBD2 matches 11 bases. V lost 4 bases, J lost 3 bases, and 3 bases stayed unmatched. The CDR3 spans 15 residues. Germline V gives CDR1 SGHTA, CDR2 FQGNSA. The chain's CDR3 is CASSWTSGWTDTQYF. The CDR3 DNA sequence: TGTGCCAGCAGCTGGACTAGCGGGTGGACAGATACGCAGTATTTT.

The chain joins TRBV24-1 to TRBJ2-1, with D possibly being TRBD2 (5 bases). The CDR3 has 15 residues. The germline gives CDR1 KGHDR, CDR2 SFDVKD. Trimming shortened V by 6 bases and J by 1 base, and 12 bases separated the two germline ends. The CDR3 loop is CATSRAETSYNEQFF. The CDR3 bases are TGTGCCACCAGTAGAGCGGAGACTTCCTACAATGAGCAGTTCTTC.

The rearrangement links TRBV5-4 to TRBJ2-3; D gene unclear. Germline V CDR1 and CDR2: SGHNT, YYREEE (reference sequence). The CDR3 is 13 residues long. Trimming took off 4 bases at V and 0 bases at J, with 6 bases between the two ends. The CDR3 DNA is TGTGCCAGCAGCAGAGCTAGCACAGATACGCAGTATTTT. Protein sequence: CASSRASTDTQYF.

This chain links TRBV28 with TRBJ1-2, with a tentative D call TRBD1 (5 bases). Trimming left V 6 bases short and J 5 bases short, with 16 bases between. CDR1 and CDR2 from the germline V gene are MDHEN and SYDVKM. The CDR3 is 14 residues long. The DNA of the CDR3 is TGTGCCAGCAGCCTAAGGAAGACAGATTATGGCTACACCTTC. This translates into CASSLRKTDYGYTF.

The chain couples TRBV5-1 to TRBJ1-1; no reliable D call. Germline values: CDR1 SGHRS, CDR2 YFSETQ. Trimming removed 4 bases from V and 2 bases from J, with 6 bases in between. The CDR3 loop spans 12 amino acids. CDR3 nucleotides: TGCGCCAGCAGCCGGTCCAACACTGAAGCTTTCTTT. Amino acids: CASSRSNTEAFF.

The chain uses TRBV27 and TRBJ2-7; a weak D match, TRBD2 (5 bases). Trimming took off 5 bases at V and 0 bases at J, with 23 bases between the two ends. The CDR3 totals 18 residues. Germline lookup yields CDR1 MNHEY and CDR2 SMNVEV (reference sequence). CDR3 in DNA: TGTGCCAGCAGTCCCCTCGGCGTTGAGAGCGGCAGCTCCTACGAGCAGTACTTC. As protein: CASSPLGVESGSSYEQYF.

In this sample, this clone turned up once. The genes are TRBV10-3 and TRBJ1-3, with 9 bases identical to TRBD1. The CDR3 totals 15 residues. Germline CDR1 is ENHRY and CDR2 is SYGVKD. V shed 6 bases, J shed 1 base, and the junction held 4 bases outside the gene matches. CDR3 protein: CAISRDRDSGNTIYF. The CDR3 DNA reads TGTGCCATCAGCCGGGACAGGGATTCTGGAAACACCATATATTTT.

The V call is TRBV2, the J call TRBJ2-2, with a tentative D call TRBD1 (6 bases). Trimming stripped 3 bases from V and 2 bases from J, with 10 bases between. The CDR3 is 15 residues long. Germline lookup yields CDR1 SNHLY and CDR2 FYNNEI. The CDR3 nucleotides read TGTGCCAGCAGTGAGTACAGGGAAAACACCGGGGAGCTGTTTTTT. Translated: CASSEYRENTGELFF.

The genes are TRBV7-3 and TRBJ2-3, with D tentatively TRBD2 (6 bases). This CDR3 comprises 15 residues. V lost 3 bases, J lost 5 bases, and 15 bases lay in between. Germline CDR1 and CDR2: SGHTA and FQGTGA. DNA for the CDR3: TGTGCCAGCAGCTTGGGCGGGGCCGGGGGAGATACGCAGTATTTT. It yields the protein CASSLGGAGGDTQYF.

The rearrangement joins TRBV28 to TRBJ1-1; D is uncertain. The CDR3 length is 14 residues. Germline CDR1 reads MDHEN; CDR2 reads SYDVKM. Trimming left V 2 bases short and J 0 bases short, with 7 bases between. In nucleotides, the CDR3 is TGTGCCAGCAGTTTACTGGCTGTGAACACTGAAGCTTTCTTT. This gives the protein CASSLLAVNTEAFF.

This rearrangement joins TRBV21-1 to TRBJ2-7; whether TRBD1, the table's D call, matches the DNA was not checked. TRBV21-1 is noted as a pseudogene. The CDR3 length is 19 residues. This CDR3 reads CASSLEPGQTGESSYEQYV. CDR3 nucleotides: TGTGCCAGCAGCTTAGAGCCGGGACAGACAGGAGAGAGCTCCTACGAGCAGTACGTC.

This clone occurred once. The CDR3 nucleotides are TGTGCCAGCAGCCCCCAGGAGCGGGAAATCTCCTACGAGCAGTACTTC. The encoded protein is CASSPQEREISYEQYF. This sequence joins TRBV13 and TRBJ2-7; 7 bases fit TRBD2. The V and J ends lost 5 bases and 0 bases, in that order; junction bases with no gene match: 10. Germline CDR1 is PRHDT and CDR2 is FYEKMQ (reference sequence). This CDR3 spans 16 amino acids.

The sample holds one count of this clone. The chain couples TRBV27 to TRBJ1-1, with unresolved D. The CDR3 consists of 13 residues. CDR1 and CDR2 (germline): MNHEY, SMNVEV (reference sequence). V was clipped by 2 bases and J by 5 bases, with 9 bases between them. The CDR3 reads CASSLLSGTEAFF. CDR3 in DNA: TGTGCCAGCAGTTTACTGTCGGGAACTGAAGCTTTCTTT.

This clone was observed a single time. The V gene is TRBV5-1, the J gene TRBJ1-5; D is undetermined. The CDR3 covers 14 residues. The germline V gene encodes CDR1 SGHRS and CDR2 YFSETQ. Trimming shortened V by 0 bases and J by 5 bases, and 9 bases separated the two germline ends. The CDR3 nucleotides read TGCGCCAGCAGCTTGGGATCCGGAGATCAGCCCCAGCATTTT. Protein sequence: CASSLGSGDQPQHF.

The V call is TRBV16, the J call TRBJ1-2; D not certain. CDR1 and CDR2 (germline): KGHSY, FQNENV. Between the trimmed V and J ends, which lost 4 bases and 2 bases, there was a span of 14 bases. This CDR3 spans 15 amino acids. The CDR3, as DNA: TGTGCCAGCAGCCCCCGGGTAGGAGGGAACTATGGCTACACCTTC. Protein product: CASSPRVGGNYGYTF. The variable domain in full, completed from reference TRBV16 and TRBJ1-2, reads GEEVAQTPKHLVRGEGQKAKLYCAPIKGHSYVFWYQQVLKNEFKFLISFQNENVFDETGMPKERFSAKCLPNSPCSLEIQATKLEDSAVYFCASSPRVGGNYGYTFGSGTRLTVV.

Regarding this clone: This same CDR3 is encoded by further DNA sequences in the sample. This chain joins TRBV11-2 and TRBJ1-1; 7 positions agree with TRBD1. The CDR3 spans 12 residues. With 3 bases clipped from V and 7 bases from J, the junction kept 2 bases outside the gene matches. The V gene's germline CDR1 is SGHAT and CDR2 FQNNGV. The CDR3 nucleotides are TGTGCCAGCAGCTTGAGGGACAGTGAAGCTTTCTTT. Translated: CASSLRDSEAFF.

The chain joins TRBV30 to TRBJ2-7; 11 positions match TRBD2. There are 15 residues in the CDR3. The germline V gene encodes CDR1 GTSNPN and CDR2 SVGIG (reference sequence). The ends lost 1 base at V and 2 bases at J; junction bases unmatched: 4. As DNA, the CDR3 is TGTGCCTGGAGTGGGCCGGGACTAGCGGCCTACGAGCAGTACTTC. Its translation: CAWSGPGLAAYEQYF.